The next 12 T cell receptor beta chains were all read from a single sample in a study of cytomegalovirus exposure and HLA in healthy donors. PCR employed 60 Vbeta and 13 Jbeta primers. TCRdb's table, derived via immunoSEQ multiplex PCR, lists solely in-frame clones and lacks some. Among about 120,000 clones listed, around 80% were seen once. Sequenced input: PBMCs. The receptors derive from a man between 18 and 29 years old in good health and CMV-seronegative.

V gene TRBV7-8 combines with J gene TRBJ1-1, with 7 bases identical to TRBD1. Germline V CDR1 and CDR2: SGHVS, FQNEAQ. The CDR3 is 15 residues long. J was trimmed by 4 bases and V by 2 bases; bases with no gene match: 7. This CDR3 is CASSLRGQSTTEAFF. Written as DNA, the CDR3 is TGTGCCAGCAGCTTAAGGGGGCAGTCGACCACTGAAGCTTTCTTT.

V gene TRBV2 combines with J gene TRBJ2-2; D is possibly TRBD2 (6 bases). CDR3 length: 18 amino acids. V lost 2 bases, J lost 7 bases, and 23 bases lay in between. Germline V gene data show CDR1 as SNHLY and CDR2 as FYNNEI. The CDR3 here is CASSELVGSRSPLGELFF. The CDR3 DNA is TGTGCCAGCAGTGAACTTGTCGGGAGTAGGTCCCCGCTCGGGGAGCTGTTTTTT.

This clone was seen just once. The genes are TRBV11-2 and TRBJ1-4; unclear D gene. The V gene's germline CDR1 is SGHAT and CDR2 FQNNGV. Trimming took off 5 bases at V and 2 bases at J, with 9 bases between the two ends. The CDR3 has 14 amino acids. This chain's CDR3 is CASSPRMTNEKLFF. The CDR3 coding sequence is TGTGCCAGCAGCCCGAGAATGACTAATGAAAAACTGTTTTTT.

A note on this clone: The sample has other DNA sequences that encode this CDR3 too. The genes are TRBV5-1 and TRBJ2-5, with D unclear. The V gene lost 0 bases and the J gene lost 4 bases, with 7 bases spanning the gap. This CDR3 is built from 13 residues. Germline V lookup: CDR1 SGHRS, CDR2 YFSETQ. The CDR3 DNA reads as TGCGCCAGCAGCTTGGGCGGCGGAGAGACCCAGTACTTC. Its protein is CASSLGGGETQYF.

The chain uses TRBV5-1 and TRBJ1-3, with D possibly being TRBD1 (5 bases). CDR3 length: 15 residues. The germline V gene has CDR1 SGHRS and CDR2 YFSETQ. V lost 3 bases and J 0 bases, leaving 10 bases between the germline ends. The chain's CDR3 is CASSYGGTSGNTIYF. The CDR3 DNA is TGCGCCAGCAGCTACGGCGGGACCTCTGGAAACACCATATATTTT.

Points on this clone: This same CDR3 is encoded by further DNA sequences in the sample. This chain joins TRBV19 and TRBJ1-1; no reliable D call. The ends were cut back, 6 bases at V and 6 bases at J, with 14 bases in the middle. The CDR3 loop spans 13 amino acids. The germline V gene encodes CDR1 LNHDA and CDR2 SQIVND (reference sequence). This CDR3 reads CASSIRESAEAFF. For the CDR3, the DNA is TGTGCCAGTAGCATCCGGGAGTCGGCTGAAGCTTTCTTT.

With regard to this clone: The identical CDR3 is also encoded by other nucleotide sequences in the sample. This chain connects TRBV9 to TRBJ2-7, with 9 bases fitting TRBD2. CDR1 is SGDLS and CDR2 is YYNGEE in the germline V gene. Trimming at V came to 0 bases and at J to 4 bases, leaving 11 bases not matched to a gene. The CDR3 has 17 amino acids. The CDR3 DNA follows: TGTGCCAGCAGCGTAGTCCGAGGCGGGAGGGCCAGATACGAGCAGTACGTC. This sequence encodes CASSVVRGGRARYEQYV.

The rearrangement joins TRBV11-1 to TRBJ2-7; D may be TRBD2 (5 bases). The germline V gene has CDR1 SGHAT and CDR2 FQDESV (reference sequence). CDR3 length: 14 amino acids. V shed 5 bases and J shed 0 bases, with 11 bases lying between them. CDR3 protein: CASSPWEPSYEQYF. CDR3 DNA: TGTGCCAGCAGCCCTTGGGAGCCCTCCTACGAGCAGTACTTC.

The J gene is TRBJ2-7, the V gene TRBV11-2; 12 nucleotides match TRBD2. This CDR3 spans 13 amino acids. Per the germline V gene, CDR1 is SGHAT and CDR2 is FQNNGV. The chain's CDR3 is CASSLGLAGGPSV. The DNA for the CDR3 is TGTGCCAGCAGCTTAGGTCTAGCGGGAGGGCCATCAGTC.

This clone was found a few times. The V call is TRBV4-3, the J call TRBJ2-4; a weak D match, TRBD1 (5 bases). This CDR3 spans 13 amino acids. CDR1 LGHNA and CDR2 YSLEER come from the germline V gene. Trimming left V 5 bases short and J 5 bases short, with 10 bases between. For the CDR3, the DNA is TGCGCCAGCAGCTTGTCAGGGCAAAACATTCAGTACTTC. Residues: CASSLSGQNIQYF.

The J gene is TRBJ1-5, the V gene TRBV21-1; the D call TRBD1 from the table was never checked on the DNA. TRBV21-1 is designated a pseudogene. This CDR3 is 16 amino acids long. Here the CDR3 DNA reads TGTGCCAGCAGCACTACCGGGACAGGGGGCAATCAGCCCCAGCATTTT. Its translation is CASSTTGTGGNQPQHF.

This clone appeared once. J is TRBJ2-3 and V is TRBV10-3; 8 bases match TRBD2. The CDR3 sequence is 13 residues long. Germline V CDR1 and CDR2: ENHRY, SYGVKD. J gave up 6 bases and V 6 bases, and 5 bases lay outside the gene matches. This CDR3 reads CAIRVAGTDTQYF. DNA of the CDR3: TGTGCCATCAGGGTAGCGGGAACGGATACGCAGTATTTT.